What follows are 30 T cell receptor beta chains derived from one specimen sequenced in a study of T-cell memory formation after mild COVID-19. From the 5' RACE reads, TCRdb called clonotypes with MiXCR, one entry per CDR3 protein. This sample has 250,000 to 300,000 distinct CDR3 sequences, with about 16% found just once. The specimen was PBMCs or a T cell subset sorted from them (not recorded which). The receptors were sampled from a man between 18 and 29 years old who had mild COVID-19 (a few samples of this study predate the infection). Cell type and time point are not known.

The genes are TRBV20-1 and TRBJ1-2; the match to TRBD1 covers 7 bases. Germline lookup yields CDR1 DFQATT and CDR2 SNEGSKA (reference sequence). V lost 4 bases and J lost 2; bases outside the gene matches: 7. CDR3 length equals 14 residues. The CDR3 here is CSATTLQGNYGYTF. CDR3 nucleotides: TGCAGTGCTACCACTCTACAGGGGAACTATGGCTACACCTTC.

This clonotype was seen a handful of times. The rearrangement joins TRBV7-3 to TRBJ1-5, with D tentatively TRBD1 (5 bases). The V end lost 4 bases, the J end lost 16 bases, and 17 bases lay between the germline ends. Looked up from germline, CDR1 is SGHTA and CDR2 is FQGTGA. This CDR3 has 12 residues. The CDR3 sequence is CASSSPVRDRHF. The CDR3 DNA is TGTGCCAGCAGCTCCCCCGTCCGGGACCGACATTTT.

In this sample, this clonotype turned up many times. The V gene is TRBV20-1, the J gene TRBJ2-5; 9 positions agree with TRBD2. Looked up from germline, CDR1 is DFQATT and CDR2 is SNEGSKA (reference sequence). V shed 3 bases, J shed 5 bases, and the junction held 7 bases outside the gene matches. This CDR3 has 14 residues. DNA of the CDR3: TGCAGTGCTAGGGTAGCGGGGGACCTGGAGACCCAGTACTTC. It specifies CSARVAGDLETQYF.

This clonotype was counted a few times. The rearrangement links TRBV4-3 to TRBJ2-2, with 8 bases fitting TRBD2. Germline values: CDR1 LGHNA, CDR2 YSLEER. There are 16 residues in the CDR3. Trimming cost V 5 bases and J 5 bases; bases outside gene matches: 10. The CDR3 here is CASSERGGMNTGELFF. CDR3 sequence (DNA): TGCGCCAGCAGCGAACGGGGGGGGATGAATACCGGGGAGCTGTTTTTT.

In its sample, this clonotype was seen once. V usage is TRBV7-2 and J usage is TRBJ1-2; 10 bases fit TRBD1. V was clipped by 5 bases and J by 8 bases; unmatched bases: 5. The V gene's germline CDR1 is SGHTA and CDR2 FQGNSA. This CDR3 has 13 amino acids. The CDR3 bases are TGTGCCAGCAGCATGGGACAGGGGCAGGGCTACACCTTC. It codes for CASSMGQGQGYTF.

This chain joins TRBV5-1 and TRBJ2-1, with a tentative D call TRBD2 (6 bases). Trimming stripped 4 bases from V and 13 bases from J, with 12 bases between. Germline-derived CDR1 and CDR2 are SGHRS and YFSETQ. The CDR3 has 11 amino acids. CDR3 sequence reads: CASSVGGAQFF. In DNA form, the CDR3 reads TGCGCCAGCAGCGTGGGCGGGGCTCAGTTCTTC.

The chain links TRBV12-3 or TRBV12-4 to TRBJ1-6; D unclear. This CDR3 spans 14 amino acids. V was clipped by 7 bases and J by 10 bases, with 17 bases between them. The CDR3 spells CASNLSGSGSPLHF. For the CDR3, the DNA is TGTGCCAGCAACCTATCGGGGTCAGGCTCACCCCTCCACTTT.

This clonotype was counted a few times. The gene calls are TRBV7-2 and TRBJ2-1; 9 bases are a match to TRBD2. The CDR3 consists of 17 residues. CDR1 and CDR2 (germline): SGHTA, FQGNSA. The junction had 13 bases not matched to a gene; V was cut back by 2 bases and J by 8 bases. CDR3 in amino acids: CASSLWVVRGGIHEQFF. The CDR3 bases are TGTGCCAGCAGCTTATGGGTGGTGCGGGGGGGTATTCATGAGCAGTTCTTC.

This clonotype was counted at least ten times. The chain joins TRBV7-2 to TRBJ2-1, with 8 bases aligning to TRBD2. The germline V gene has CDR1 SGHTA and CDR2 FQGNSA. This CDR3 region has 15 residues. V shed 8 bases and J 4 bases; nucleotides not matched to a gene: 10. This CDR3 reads CASASGGAAYNEQFF. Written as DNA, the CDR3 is TGTGCCAGCGCTTCGGGGGGGGCGGCGTACAATGAGCAGTTCTTC.

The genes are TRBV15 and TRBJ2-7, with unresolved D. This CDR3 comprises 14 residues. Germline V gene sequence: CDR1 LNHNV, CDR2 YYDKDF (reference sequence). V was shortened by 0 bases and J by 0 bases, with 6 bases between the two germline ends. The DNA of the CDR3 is TGTGCCACCAGCAGAGATAAGGGCTCCTACGAGCAGTACGTC. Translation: CATSRDKGSYEQYV.

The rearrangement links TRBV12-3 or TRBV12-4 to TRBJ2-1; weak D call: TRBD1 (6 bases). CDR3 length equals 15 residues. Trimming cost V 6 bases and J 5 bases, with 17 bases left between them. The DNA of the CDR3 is TGTGCCAGCAGAGGTCAGGGGACCCCCCACAATGAGCAGTTCTTC. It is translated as CASRGQGTPHNEQFF.

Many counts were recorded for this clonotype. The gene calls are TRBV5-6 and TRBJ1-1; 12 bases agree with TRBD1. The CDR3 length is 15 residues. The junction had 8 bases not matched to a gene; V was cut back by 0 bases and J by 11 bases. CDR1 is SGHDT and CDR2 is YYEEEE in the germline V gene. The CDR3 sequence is CASSLVGTGGAEAFF. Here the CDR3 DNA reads TGTGCCAGCAGCTTGGTCGGGACAGGGGGCGCGGAGGCTTTCTTT.

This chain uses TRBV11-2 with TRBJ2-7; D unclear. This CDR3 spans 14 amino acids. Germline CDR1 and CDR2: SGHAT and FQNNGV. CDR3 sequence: CARSSTSQAYEQYV. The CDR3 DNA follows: TGTGCCAGAAGCTCAACCAGTCAAGCCTACGAGCAGTACGTC.

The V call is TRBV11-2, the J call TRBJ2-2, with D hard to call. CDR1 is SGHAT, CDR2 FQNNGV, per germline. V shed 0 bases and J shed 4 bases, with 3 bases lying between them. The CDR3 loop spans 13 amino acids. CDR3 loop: CASSLEPTGELFF. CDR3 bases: TGTGCCAGCAGCTTAGAGCCCACCGGGGAGCTGTTTTTT.

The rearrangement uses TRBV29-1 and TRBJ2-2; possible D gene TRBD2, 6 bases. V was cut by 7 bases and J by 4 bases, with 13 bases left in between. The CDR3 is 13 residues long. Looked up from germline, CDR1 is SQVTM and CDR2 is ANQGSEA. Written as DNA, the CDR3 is TGCAGCGCAGGAGGGACGGGCACCGGGGAGCTGTTTTTT. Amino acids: CSAGGTGTGELFF.

The CDR3 bases are TGTGCCAGCAGCCGCCGGGACAGGGGGTATGAAAAACTGTTTTTT. As protein: CASSRRDRGYEKLFF. The rearrangement joins TRBV7-9 to TRBJ1-4; 11 bases are shared with TRBD1. Germline V CDR1 and CDR2: SEHNR, FQNEAQ (reference sequence). V shed 5 bases and J 6 bases; nucleotides not matched to a gene: 5. CDR3 length equals 15 residues.

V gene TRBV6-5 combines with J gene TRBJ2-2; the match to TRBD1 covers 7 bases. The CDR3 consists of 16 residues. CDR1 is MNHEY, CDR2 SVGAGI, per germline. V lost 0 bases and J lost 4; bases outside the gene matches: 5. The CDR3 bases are TGTGCCAGCAGTTACTCGATGGCAGGGGGCACCGGGGAGCTGTTTTTT. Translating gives CASSYSMAGGTGELFF.

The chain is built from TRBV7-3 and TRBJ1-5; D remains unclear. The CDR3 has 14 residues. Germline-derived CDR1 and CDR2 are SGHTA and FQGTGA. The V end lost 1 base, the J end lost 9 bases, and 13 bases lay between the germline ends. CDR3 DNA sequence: TGTGCCAGCAGCTTAATGGCAGGCGTGGGGCCCCAGCATTTT. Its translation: CASSLMAGVGPQHF.

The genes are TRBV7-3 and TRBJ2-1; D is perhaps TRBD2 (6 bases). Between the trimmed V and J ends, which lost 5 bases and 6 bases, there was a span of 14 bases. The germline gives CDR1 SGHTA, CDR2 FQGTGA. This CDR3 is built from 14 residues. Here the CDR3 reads CASSRDLGGNEQFF. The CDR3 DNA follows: TGTGCCAGCAGCCGCGACCTCGGGGGCAATGAGCAGTTCTTC.

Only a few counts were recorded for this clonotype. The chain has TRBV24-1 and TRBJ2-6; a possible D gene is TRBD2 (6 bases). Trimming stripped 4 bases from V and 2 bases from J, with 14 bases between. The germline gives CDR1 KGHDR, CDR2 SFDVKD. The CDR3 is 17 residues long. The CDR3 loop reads CATSDPLGSAGANVLTF. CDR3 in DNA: TGTGCCACCAGTGACCCCCTCGGGAGCGCTGGGGCCAACGTCCTGACTTTC.

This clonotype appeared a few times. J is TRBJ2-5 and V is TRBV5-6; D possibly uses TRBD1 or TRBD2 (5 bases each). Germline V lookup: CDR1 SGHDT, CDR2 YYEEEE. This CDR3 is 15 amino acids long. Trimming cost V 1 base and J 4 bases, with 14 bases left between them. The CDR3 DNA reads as TGTGCCAGCAGCTTGCCACCGTCAGGGAGAGAGACCCAGTACTTC. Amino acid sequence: CASSLPPSGRETQYF.

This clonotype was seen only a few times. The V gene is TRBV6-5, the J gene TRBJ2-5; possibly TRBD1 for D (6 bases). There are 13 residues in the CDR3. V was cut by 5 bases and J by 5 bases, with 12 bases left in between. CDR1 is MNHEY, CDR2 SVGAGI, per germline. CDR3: CASSPGVPETQYF. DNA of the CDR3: TGTGCCAGCAGTCCAGGGGTCCCTGAGACCCAGTACTTC.

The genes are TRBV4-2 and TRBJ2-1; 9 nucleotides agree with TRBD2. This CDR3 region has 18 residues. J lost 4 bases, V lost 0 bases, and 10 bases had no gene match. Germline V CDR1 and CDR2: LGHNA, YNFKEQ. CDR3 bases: TGTGCCAGCAGCCAAGATGTAGTAGCTAGCGGGGTTTACAATGAGCAGTTCTTC. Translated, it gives CASSQDVVASGVYNEQFF.

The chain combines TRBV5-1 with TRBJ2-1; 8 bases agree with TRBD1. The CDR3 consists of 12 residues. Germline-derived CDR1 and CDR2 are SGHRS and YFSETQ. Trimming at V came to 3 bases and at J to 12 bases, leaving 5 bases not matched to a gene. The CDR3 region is CASSWDRSGQFF. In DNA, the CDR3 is TGCGCCAGCAGCTGGGACAGGTCAGGGCAGTTCTTC.

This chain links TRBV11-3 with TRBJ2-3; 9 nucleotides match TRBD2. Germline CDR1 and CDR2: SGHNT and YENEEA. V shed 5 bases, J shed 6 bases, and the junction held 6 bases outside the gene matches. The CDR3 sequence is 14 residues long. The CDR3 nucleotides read TGTGCCAGCAGCAAAGGACTAGCGAGGGATACGCAGTATTTT. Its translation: CASSKGLARDTQYF.

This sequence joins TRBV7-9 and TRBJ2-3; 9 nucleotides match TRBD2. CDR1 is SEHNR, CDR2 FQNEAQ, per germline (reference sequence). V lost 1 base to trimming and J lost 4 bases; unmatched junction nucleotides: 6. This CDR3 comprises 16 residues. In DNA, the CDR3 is TGTGCCAGCAGCTTAGGGGCTAGCGGGGACGCAGATACGCAGTATTTT. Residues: CASSLGASGDADTQYF.

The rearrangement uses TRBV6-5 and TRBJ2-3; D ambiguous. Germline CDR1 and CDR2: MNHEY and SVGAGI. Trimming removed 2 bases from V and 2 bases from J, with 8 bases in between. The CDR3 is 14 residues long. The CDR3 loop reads CASSYTLATDTQYF. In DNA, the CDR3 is TGTGCCAGCAGTTACACACTGGCCACAGATACGCAGTATTTT.

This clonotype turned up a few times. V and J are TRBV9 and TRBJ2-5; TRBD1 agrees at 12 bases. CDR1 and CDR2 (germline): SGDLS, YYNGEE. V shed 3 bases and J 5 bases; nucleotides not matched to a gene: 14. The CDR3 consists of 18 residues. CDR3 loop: CASSESSPGQGALETQYF. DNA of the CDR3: TGTGCCAGCAGCGAATCCTCTCCGGGACAGGGGGCATTGGAGACCCAGTACTTC.

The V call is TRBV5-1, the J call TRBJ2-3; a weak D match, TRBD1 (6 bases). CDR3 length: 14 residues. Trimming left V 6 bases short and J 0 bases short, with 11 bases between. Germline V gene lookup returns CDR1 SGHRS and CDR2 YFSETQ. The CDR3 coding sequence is TGCGCCAGCACCTGGGACACCAGCACAGATACGCAGTATTTT. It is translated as CASTWDTSTDTQYF.

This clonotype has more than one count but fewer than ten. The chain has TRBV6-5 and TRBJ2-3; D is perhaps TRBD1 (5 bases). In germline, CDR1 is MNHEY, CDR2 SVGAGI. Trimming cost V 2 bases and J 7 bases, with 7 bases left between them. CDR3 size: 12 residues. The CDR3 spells CASSYGANTQYF. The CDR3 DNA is TGTGCCAGCAGTTACGGGGCAAATACGCAGTATTTT.